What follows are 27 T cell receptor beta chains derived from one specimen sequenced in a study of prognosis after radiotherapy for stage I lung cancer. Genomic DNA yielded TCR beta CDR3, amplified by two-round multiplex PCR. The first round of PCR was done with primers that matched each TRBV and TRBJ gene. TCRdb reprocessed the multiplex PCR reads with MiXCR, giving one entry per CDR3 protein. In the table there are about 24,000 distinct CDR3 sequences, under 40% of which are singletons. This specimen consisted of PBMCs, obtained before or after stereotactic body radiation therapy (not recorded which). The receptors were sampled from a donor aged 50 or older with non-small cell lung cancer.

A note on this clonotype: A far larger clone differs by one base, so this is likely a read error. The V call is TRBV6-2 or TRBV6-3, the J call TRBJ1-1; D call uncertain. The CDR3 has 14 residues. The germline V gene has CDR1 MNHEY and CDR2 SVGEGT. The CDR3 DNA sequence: TGTGCCATCAGTGAACTTGGTGACTTGGGGGAAGCTTTCTTT. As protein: CAISELGDLGEAFF.

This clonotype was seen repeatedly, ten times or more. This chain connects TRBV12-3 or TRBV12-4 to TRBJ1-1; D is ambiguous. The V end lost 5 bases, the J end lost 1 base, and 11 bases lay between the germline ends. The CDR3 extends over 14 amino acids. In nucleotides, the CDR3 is TGTGCCAGCAGTCCCCGGACGGGGAACACTGAAGCTTTCTTT. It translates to CASSPRTGNTEAFF.

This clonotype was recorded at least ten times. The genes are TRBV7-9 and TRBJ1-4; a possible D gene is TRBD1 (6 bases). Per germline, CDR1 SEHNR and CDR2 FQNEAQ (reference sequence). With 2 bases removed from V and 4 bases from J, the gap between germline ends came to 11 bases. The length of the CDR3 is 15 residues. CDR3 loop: CASSLRTAHNEKLFF. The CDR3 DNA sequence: TGTGCCAGCAGCTTAAGGACAGCACATAATGAAAAACTGTTTTTT.

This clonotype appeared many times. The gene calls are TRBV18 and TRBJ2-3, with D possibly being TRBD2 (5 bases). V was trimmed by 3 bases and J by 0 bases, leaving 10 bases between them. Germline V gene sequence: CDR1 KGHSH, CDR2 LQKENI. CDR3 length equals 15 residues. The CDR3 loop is CASSPPGTSTDTQYF. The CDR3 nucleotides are TGTGCCAGCTCACCGCCGGGAACTAGCACAGATACGCAGTATTTT. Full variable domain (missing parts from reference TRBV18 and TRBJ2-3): NAGVMQNPRHLVRRRGQEARLRCSPMKGHSHVYWYRQLPEEGLKFMVYLQKENIIDESGMPKERFSAEFPKEGPSILRIQQVVRGDSAAYFCASSPPGTSTDTQYFGPGTRLTVL.

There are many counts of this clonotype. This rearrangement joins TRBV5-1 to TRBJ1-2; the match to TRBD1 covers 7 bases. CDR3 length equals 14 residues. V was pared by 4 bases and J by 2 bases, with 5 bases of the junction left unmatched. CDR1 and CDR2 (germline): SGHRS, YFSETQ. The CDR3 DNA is TGCGCCAGCAGCGATACGACAGGGAACTATGGCTACACCTTC. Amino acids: CASSDTTGNYGYTF.

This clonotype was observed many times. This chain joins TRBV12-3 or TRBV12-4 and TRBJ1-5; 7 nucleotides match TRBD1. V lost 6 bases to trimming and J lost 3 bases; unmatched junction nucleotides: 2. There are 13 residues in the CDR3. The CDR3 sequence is CASRGQYNQPQHF. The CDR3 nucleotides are TGTGCCAGCAGGGGACAGTACAATCAGCCCCAGCATTTT.

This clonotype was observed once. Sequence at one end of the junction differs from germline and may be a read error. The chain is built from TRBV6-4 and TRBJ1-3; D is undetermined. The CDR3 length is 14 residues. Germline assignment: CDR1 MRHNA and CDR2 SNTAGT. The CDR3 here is CTSSRTVIKGTIYF. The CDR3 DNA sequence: TGTACCAGCAGTCGTACAGTCATCAAAGGGACCATATATTTT.

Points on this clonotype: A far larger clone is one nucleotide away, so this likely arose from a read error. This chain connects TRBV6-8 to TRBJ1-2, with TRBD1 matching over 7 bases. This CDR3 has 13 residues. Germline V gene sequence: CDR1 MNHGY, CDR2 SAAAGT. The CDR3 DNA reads TGTGCCACCGCTAAAACAGGGGAATATGGCTACTCCTTC. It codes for CATAKTGEYGYSF.

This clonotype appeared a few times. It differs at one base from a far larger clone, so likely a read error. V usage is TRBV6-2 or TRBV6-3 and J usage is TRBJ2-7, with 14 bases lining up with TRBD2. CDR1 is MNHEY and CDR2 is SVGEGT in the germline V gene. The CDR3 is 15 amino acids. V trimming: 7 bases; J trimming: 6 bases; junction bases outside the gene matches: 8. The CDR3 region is CASINGLAGGSEQYF. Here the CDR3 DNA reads TGTGCCAGCATCAACGGACTAGCGGGAGGTAGCGAGCAGTACTTC.

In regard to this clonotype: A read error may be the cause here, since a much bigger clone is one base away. The CDR3 loop is CASSFGQGNEKLFF. In DNA form, the CDR3 reads TGCGCCAGCAGCTTCGGACAGGGGAATGAAAAACTGTTTTTT. This chain joins TRBV5-1 and TRBJ1-4; TRBD1 matches 9 bases. The CDR3 loop spans 14 amino acids. The junction had 1 base not matched to a gene; V was cut back by 2 bases and J by 5 bases. Germline CDR1 is SGHRS and CDR2 is YFSETQ.

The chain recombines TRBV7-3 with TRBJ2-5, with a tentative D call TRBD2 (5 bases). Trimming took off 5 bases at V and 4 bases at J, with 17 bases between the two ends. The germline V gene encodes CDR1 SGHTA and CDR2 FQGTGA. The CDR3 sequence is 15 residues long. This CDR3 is CASSLISAEGETQYF. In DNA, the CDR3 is TGTGCCAGCAGCCTCATTAGCGCAGAGGGAGAGACCCAGTACTTC. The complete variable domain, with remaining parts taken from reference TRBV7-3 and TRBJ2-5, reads GAGVSQTPSNKVTEKGKYVELRCDPISGHTALYWYRQSLGQGPEFLIYFQGTGAADDSGLPNDRFFAVRPEGSVSTLKIQRTERGDSAVYLCASSLISAEGETQYFGPGTRLLVL.

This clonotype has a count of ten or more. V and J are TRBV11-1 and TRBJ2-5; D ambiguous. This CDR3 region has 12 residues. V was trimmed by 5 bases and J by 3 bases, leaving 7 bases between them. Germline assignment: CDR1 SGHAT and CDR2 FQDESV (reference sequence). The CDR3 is CASSPIEETQYF. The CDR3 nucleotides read TGTGCCAGCAGCCCCATCGAAGAGACCCAGTACTTC. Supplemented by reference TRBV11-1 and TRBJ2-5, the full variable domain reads EAEVAQSPRYKITEKSQAVAFWCDPISGHATLYWYRQILGQGPELLVQFQDESVVDDSQLPKDRFSAERLKGVDSTLKIQPAELGDSAMYLCASSPIEETQYFGPGTRLLVL.

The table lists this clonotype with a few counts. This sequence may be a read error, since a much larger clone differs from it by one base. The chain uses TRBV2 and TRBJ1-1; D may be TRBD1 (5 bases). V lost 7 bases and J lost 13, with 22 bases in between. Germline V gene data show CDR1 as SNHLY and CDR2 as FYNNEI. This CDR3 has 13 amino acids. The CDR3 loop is CASISLVQDVRFF. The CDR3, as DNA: TGTGCCAGCATTTCCCTGGTACAGGACGTCCGTTTCTTT.

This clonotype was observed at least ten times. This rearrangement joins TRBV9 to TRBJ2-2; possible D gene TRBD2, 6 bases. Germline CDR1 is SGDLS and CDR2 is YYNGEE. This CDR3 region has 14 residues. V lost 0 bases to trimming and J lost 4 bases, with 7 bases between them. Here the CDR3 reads CASSVVAATGELFF. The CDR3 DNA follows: TGTGCCAGCAGCGTAGTAGCGGCCACCGGGGAGCTGTTTTTT.

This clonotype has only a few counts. DNA for the CDR3: TGTGCCAGCAGTTACAAGGGGAACGGGGAGACCCAGTACTTC. Protein sequence: CASSYKGNGETQYF. This chain uses TRBV6-2 or TRBV6-3 with TRBJ2-5, with D possibly being TRBD1 (5 bases). This CDR3 contains 14 residues. Germline CDR1 MNHEY, CDR2 SVGEGT. V lost 2 bases and J lost 5, with 12 bases in between.

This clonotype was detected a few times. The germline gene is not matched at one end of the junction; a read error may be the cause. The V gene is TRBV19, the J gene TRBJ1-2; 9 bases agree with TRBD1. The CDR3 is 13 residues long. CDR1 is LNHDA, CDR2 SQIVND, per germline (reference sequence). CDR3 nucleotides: TGTGCCAGTAGTATGGGGGACAGGGAGAGCTACACCTTT. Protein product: CASSMGDRESYTF.

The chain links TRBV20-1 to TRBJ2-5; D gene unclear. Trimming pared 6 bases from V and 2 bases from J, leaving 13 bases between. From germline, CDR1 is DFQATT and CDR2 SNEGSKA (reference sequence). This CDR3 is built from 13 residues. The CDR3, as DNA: TGCAGTGCAGTGGTAGTGAAGCAAGAGACCCAGTACTTC. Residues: CSAVVVKQETQYF.

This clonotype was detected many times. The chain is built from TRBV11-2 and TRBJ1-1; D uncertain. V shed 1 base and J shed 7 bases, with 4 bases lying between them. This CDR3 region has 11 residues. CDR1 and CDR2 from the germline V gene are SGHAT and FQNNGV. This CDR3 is CASSLGNEAFF. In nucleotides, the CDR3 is TGTGCCAGCAGCTTAGGGAATGAAGCTTTCTTT.

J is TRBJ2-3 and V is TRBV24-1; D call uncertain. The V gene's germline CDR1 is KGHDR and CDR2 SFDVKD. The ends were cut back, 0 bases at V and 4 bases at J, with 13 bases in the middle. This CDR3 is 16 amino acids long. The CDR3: CATSDLYVVPSDTQYF. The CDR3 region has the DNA TGTGCCACCAGTGATTTGTATGTGGTCCCCTCAGATACGCAGTATTTT.

This CDR3 reads CASSPGRATEAFF. Here the CDR3 DNA reads TGCGCCAGCAGCCCTGGCAGGGCCACTGAAGCTTTCTTT. V gene TRBV5-1 combines with J gene TRBJ1-1; tentatively, D is TRBD1 (5 bases). The CDR3 contains 13 residues. V was shortened by 4 bases and J by 4 bases, with 11 bases between the two germline ends. From germline, CDR1 is SGHRS and CDR2 YFSETQ.

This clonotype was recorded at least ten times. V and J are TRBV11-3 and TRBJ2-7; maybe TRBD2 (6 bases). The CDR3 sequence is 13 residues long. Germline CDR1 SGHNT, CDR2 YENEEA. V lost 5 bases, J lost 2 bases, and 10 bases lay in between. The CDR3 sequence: CASSPGLTYEQYF. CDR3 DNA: TGTGCCAGCAGCCCAGGACTAACCTACGAGCAGTACTTC. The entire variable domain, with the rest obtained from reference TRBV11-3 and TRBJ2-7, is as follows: EAGVVQSPRYKIIEKKQPVAFWCNPISGHNTLYWYLQNLGQGPELLIRYENEEAVDDSQLPKDRFSAERLKGVDSTLKIQPAELGDSAVYLCASSPGLTYEQYFGPGTRLTVT.

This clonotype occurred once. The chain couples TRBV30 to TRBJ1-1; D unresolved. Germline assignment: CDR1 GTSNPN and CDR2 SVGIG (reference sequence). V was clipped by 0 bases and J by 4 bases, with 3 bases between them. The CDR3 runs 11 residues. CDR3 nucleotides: TGTGCCTGGAGTGTGTCCACTGAAGCTTTCTTT. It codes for CAWSVSTEAFF.

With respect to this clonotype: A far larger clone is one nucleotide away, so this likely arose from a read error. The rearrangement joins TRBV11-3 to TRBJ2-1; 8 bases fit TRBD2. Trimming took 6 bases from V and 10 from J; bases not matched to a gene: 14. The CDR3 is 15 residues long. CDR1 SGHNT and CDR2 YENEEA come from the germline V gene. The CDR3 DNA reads TGTGCCAGCAGTCTACCGGGACTAGTTGTTAGGGAGCAGTTCTTC. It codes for CASSLPGLVVREQFF.

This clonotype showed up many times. This CDR3 reads CASSYFRGTEAFF. The CDR3 DNA reads TGTGCCAGCAGTTATTTTAGGGGCACTGAAGCTTTCTTT. The chain links TRBV6-5 to TRBJ1-1; D possibly corresponds to TRBD1 (5 bases). The ends were cut back, 3 bases at V and 4 bases at J, with 9 bases in the middle. The CDR3 covers 13 residues. Germline V lookup: CDR1 MNHEY, CDR2 SVGAGI.

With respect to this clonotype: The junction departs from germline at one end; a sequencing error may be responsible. The CDR3 protein is CAISIEGRTRDEQFF. The CDR3 DNA reads as TGTGCCATTAGTATAGAGGGTAGAACCCGTGATGAGCAGTTCTTC. The V gene is TRBV19, the J gene TRBJ2-1; D possibly corresponds to TRBD2 (5 bases). The germline V gene encodes CDR1 LNHDA and CDR2 SQIVND (reference sequence). CDR3 length: 15 residues.

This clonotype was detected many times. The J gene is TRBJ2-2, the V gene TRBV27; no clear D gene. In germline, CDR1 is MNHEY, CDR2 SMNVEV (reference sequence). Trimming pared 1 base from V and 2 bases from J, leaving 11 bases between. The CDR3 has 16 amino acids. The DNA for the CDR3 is TGTGCCAGCAGTTTATTTCAGTTACCTAACACCGGGGAGCTGTTTTTT. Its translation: CASSLFQLPNTGELFF.

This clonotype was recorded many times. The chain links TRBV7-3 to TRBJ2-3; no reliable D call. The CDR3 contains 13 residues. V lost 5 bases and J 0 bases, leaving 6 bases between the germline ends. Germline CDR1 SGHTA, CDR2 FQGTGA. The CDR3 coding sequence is TGTGCCAGCAGCGCCCATAGCACAGATACGCAGTATTTT. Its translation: CASSAHSTDTQYF.